A single sample is the source of the 16 T cell receptor beta chains below, sequenced in a study of blood T cell repertoires in COVID-19. The assay was immunoSEQ multiplex PCR, and TCRdb's table has in-frame clones only and misses some. In the table there are about 150,000 clones, 82% of which are singletons. Material for sequencing was peripheral blood. Receptors originate from a human donor with acute or convalescent COVID-19. The donor label of this sample is uncertain.

The V call is TRBV5-1, the J call TRBJ2-2; 12 nucleotides match TRBD1. This CDR3 region has 15 residues. The V gene end was trimmed by 5 bases and the J gene end by 7 bases; junction bases not matched to a gene: 6. Germline loops: CDR1 SGHRS, CDR2 YFSETQ. The CDR3: CASRLGQGAVGELFF. CDR3 nucleotides: TGCGCCAGCAGACTGGGACAGGGGGCCGTCGGGGAGCTGTTTTTT.

This rearrangement joins TRBV7-3 to TRBJ2-5; no clear D. The germline CDR1 and CDR2 sequences are SGHTA and FQGTGA. The CDR3 covers 13 residues. Trimming shortened V by 1 base and J by 4 bases, and 7 bases separated the two germline ends. This CDR3 is CASSLITGETQYF. The CDR3 DNA follows: TGTGCCAGCAGCTTAATAACCGGAGAGACCCAGTACTTC.

The rearrangement uses TRBV7-2 and TRBJ2-5; D is ambiguous. The V end lost 5 bases, the J end lost 5 bases, and 9 bases lay between the germline ends. The CDR3 has 12 residues. Germline-derived CDR1 and CDR2 are SGHTA and FQGNSA. In DNA, the CDR3 is TGTGCCAGCAGCACGAGGCAGGAGACCCAGTACTTC. It translates to CASSTRQETQYF.

V is TRBV5-6 and J is TRBJ1-5; D is perhaps TRBD1 (5 bases). CDR1 is SGHDT, CDR2 YYEEEE, per germline. V was cut by 3 bases and J by 2 bases, with 21 bases left in between. The CDR3 contains 18 residues. Here the CDR3 reads CASSYTTVWGEGNQPQHF. The DNA for the CDR3 is TGTGCCAGCAGCTATACCACAGTCTGGGGGGAAGGCAATCAGCCCCAGCATTTT.

The V and J genes are TRBV7-8 and TRBJ2-7; weak D call: TRBD2 (6 bases). This CDR3 has 17 residues. Trimming removed 2 bases at V and 0 bases at J, with 17 bases between. Germline CDR1 is SGHVS and CDR2 is FQNEAQ. Here the CDR3 reads CASSLNLGRGSSYEQYF. CDR3 DNA sequence: TGTGCCAGCAGCTTAAATCTAGGGCGGGGTAGCTCCTACGAGCAGTACTTC. Full variable domain (missing parts from reference TRBV7-8 and TRBJ2-7): GAGVSQSPRYKVAKRGQDVALRCDPISGHVSLFWYQQALGQGPEFLTYFQNEAQLDKSGLPSDRFFAERPEGSVSTLKIQRTQQEDSAVYLCASSLNLGRGSSYEQYFGPGTRLTVT.

The rearrangement links TRBV27 to TRBJ2-7; D perhaps matches TRBD1 (6 bases). Trimming pared 2 bases from V and 5 bases from J, leaving 10 bases between. Germline assignment: CDR1 MNHEY and CDR2 SMNVEV (reference sequence). This CDR3 spans 13 amino acids. This CDR3 is CASSLRGRHEQYF. In DNA, the CDR3 is TGTGCCAGCAGTTTAAGGGGGAGACACGAGCAGTACTTC.

The table lists this clone with a few counts. The chain uses TRBV5-1 and TRBJ2-1; D might be TRBD1 (5 bases). Per germline, CDR1 SGHRS and CDR2 YFSETQ. V lost 4 bases and J lost 7, with 9 bases in between. This CDR3 is 12 amino acids long. Written as DNA, the CDR3 is TGCGCCAGCAGCGGGGCGCAGAATGAGCAGTTCTTC. This translates into CASSGAQNEQFF.

This rearrangement joins TRBV6-5 to TRBJ1-5, with D uncertain. The CDR3 is made up of 14 amino acids. Germline-derived CDR1 and CDR2 are MNHEY and SVGAGI. V lost 5 bases and J 0 bases, leaving 8 bases between the germline ends. CDR3 coding DNA: TGTGCCAGCAGTACGGGGTCTAGCAATCAGCCCCAGCATTTT. It encodes CASSTGSSNQPQHF.

The rearrangement joins TRBV4-2 to TRBJ2-3; D is perhaps TRBD2 (5 bases). This CDR3 is 16 amino acids long. Deletions cut 2 bases from V and 3 bases from J, with 15 bases between. Germline assignment: CDR1 LGHNA and CDR2 YNFKEQ. The CDR3 DNA sequence: TGTGCCAGCAGCCAATATTGGGGAGATCTTACAGATACGCAGTATTTT. This gives the protein CASSQYWGDLTDTQYF.

The V gene is TRBV2, the J gene TRBJ1-1, with 7 bases that match TRBD1. The CDR3 runs to 12 residues. The V gene end was trimmed by 5 bases and the J gene end by 9 bases; junction bases not matched to a gene: 6. The germline gives CDR1 SNHLY, CDR2 FYNNEI. CDR3 bases: TGTGCCAGCAGTTTGACAGGGTCTCAAGCTTTCTTT. Residues: CASSLTGSQAFF.

The V call is TRBV6-6, the J call TRBJ2-7, with TRBD1 identical over 8 bases. The V and J ends lost 7 bases and 3 bases, in that order; junction bases with no gene match: 2. Germline assignment: CDR1 MNHNY and CDR2 SVGAGI (reference sequence). This CDR3 is built from 12 residues. The CDR3 nucleotides read TGTGCCAGCATGGGACAGGTCTACGAGCAGTACTTC. It is translated as CASMGQVYEQYF.

The chain couples TRBV4-1 to TRBJ2-7, with 9 bases fitting TRBD2. Per the germline V gene, CDR1 is MGHRA and CDR2 is YSYEKL. The junction had 1 base not matched to a gene; V was cut back by 5 bases and J by 5 bases. This CDR3 has 12 residues. CDR3 residues: CASSGGGDEQYF. CDR3 bases: TGCGCCAGCAGCGGCGGGGGGGACGAGCAGTACTTC.

This chain uses TRBV5-1 with TRBJ2-4; 10 bases line up with TRBD2. The V gene's germline CDR1 is SGHRS and CDR2 YFSETQ. V dropped 4 bases and J dropped 3; count of bases not matched to a gene: 4. The CDR3 is 15 residues long. CDR3 sequence: CASSLAGADKNIQYF. In nucleotides, the CDR3 is TGCGCCAGCAGCCTAGCGGGGGCGGACAAAAACATTCAGTACTTC.

The gene calls are TRBV7-2 and TRBJ2-2; the D is unclear. This CDR3 contains 12 residues. Deletions cut 4 bases from V and 7 bases from J, with 7 bases between. The germline CDR1 and CDR2 sequences are SGHTA and FQGNSA. Written as DNA, the CDR3 is TGTGCCAGCAGCTCGGAGATCGGGGAGCTGTTTTTT. Protein product: CASSSEIGELFF.

The chain couples TRBV11-2 to TRBJ2-3; tentatively, D is TRBD2 (6 bases). V was shortened by 5 bases and J by 2 bases, with 17 bases between the two germline ends. CDR1 SGHAT and CDR2 FQNNGV come from the germline V gene. CDR3 size: 16 residues. The CDR3 DNA reads TGTGCCAGCAGCCCTTCGGTCAGGACTACCACAGATACGCAGTATTTT. Protein: CASSPSVRTTTDTQYF. Drawing the rest from reference TRBV11-2 and TRBJ2-3, the complete variable domain is EAGVAQSPRYKIIEKRQSVAFWCNPISGHATLYWYQQILGQGPKLLIQFQNNGVVDDSQLPKDRFSAERLKGVDSTLKIQPAKLEDSAVYLCASSPSVRTTTDTQYFGPGTRLTVL.

V and J are TRBV7-3 and TRBJ1-5, with unresolved D. With 6 bases removed from V and 2 bases from J, the gap between germline ends came to 26 bases. This CDR3 is 19 amino acids long. Looked up from germline, CDR1 is SGHTA and CDR2 is FQGTGA. The CDR3 protein is CASSRTNRIFLGGNQPQHF. In DNA, the CDR3 is TGTGCCAGCAGTCGGACCAACCGGATCTTCCTCGGGGGCAATCAGCCCCAGCATTTT.